Shown below are 8 T cell receptor beta chains from a single sample sequenced in a study of CD8 T cells in ankylosing spondylitis. Study-level results: Characteristic, it appeared, of ankylosing spondylitis blood was a TCR beta motif of fewer than 10 highly homologous variants.

TCRdb reanalysed the 5' RACE reads using MiXCR and keeps one entry per CDR3 protein. The table has around 490,000 distinct CDR3 sequences, roughly 5% seen once. Antigens for these TCRs are unknown. Sequencing input: blood, either unsorted or a sorted T cell fraction (not recorded which). The receptor set was obtained from a male donor with ankylosing spondylitis.

At least ten counts were recorded for this clonotype. The chain has TRBV5-6 and TRBJ2-1; D possibly corresponds to TRBD1 (6 bases). This CDR3 is 15 amino acids long. The V gene lost 4 bases and the J gene lost 2 bases, with 13 bases spanning the gap. CDR1 is SGHDT, CDR2 YYEEEE, per germline. CDR3 bases: TGTGCCAGCAGCCGTGGACAGCGAACCTACAATGAGCAGTTCTTC. This sequence encodes CASSRGQRTYNEQFF.

Many counts were recorded for this clonotype. The chain employs TRBV20-1 and TRBJ2-7; D is perhaps TRBD1 or TRBD2 (5 bases each). The CDR3 contains 16 residues. Trimming took 3 bases from V and 4 from J, leaving 22 bases between them. In germline, CDR1 is DFQATT, CDR2 SNEGSKA (reference sequence). The CDR3 DNA reads TGCAGTGCTAGCCCCTCGACGGGGCTTCTGGCATACGAGCAGTACTTC. Its translation: CSASPSTGLLAYEQYF.

The chain joins TRBV7-9 to TRBJ1-4; 7 nucleotides match TRBD1. Germline CDR1 reads SEHNR; CDR2 reads FQNEAQ (reference sequence). V lost 5 bases and J lost 4; bases outside the gene matches: 13. The CDR3 spans 17 residues. The CDR3 region has the DNA TGTGCCAGCAGCCCCTGGGGGGACAGCTTGGGTAATGAAAAACTGTTTTTT. Encoded protein: CASSPWGDSLGNEKLFF. The whole variable domain, filled in from reference TRBV7-9 and TRBJ1-4, reads DTGVSQNPRHKITKRGQNVTFRCDPISEHNRLYWYRQTLGQGPEFLTYFQNEAQLEKSRLLSDRFSAERPKGSFSTLEIQRTEQGDSAMYLCASSPWGDSLGNEKLFFGSGTQLSVL.

This clonotype was counted ten times or more. The chain's CDR3 is CASSKRNEQYF. The CDR3 bases are TGTGCCAGCAGCAAACGTAACGAGCAGTACTTC. The chain is built from TRBV21-1 and TRBJ2-7. TRBV21-1 is described as a pseudogene. The CDR3 is made up of 11 amino acids.

Ten or more counts support this clonotype. The genes are TRBV4-2 and TRBJ1-6; D is ambiguous. The CDR3 has 12 residues. V was clipped by 0 bases and J by 13 bases, with 7 bases between them. CDR1 is LGHNA, CDR2 YNFKEQ, per germline. CDR3 bases: TGTGCCAGCAGCCAAGAAGAGTTGCCCCTCCACTTT. It is translated as CASSQEELPLHF.

This clonotype was detected many times. The gene calls are TRBV20-1 and TRBJ2-3; 8 bases are a match to TRBD2. The CDR3 totals 13 residues. Germline lookup yields CDR1 DFQATT and CDR2 SNEGSKA (reference sequence). V trimming: 7 bases; J trimming: 6 bases; junction bases outside the gene matches: 9. CDR3 residues: CSVPGRVSDTQYF. The CDR3 DNA reads TGCAGTGTTCCCGGGAGGGTCTCTGATACGCAGTATTTT.

The table lists this clonotype with many counts. The chain has TRBV5-1 and TRBJ1-2; TRBD1 matches at 7 bases. The germline gives CDR1 SGHRS, CDR2 YFSETQ. The CDR3 loop spans 14 amino acids. V lost 5 bases, J lost 4 bases, and 8 bases stayed unmatched. CDR3 sequence reads: CASRIGQDLYGYTF. The CDR3 nucleotides are TGCGCCAGCAGAATCGGACAGGACCTCTATGGCTACACCTTC.

This clonotype came up many times. J is TRBJ2-7 and V is TRBV25-1; 7 bases line up with TRBD1. Losses at the gene ends were 5 bases for V and 0 bases for J; bases not matched to a gene: 1. Germline loops: CDR1 MGHDK, CDR2 SYGVNS. This CDR3 comprises 13 residues. This chain's CDR3 is CASSKGASYEQYF. The CDR3 region has the DNA TGTGCCAGCAGTAAGGGGGCCTCCTACGAGCAGTACTTC.